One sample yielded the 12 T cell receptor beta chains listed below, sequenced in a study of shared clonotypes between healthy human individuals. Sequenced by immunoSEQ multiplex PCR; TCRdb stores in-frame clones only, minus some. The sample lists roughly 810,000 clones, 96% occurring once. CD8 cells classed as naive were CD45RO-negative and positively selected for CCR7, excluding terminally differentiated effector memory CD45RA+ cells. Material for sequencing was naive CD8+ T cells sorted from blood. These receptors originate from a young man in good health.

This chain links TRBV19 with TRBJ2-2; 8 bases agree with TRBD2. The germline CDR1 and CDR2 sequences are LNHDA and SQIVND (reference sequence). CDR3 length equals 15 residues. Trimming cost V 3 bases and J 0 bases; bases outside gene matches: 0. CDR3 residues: CASSISGANTGELFF. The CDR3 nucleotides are TGTGCCAGTAGTATTAGCGGGGCGAACACCGGGGAGCTGTTTTTT.

The CDR3 region is CSVNGVSSGANVLTF. The CDR3 coding sequence is TGCAGCGTGAATGGTGTTAGCTCTGGGGCCAACGTCCTGACTTTC. The chain is built from TRBV29-1 and TRBJ2-6, with unresolved D. Germline CDR1 is SQVTM and CDR2 is ANQGSEA. CDR3 length equals 15 residues. V lost 6 bases and J lost 0, with 12 bases in between. Using reference TRBV29-1 and TRBJ2-6 for the parts outside the CDR3, the full variable domain is SAVISQKPSRDICQRGTSLTIQCQVDSQVTMMFWYRQQPGQSLTLIATANQGSEATYESGFVIDKFPISRPNLTFSTLTVSNMSPEDSSIYLCSVNGVSSGANVLTFGAGSRLTVL.

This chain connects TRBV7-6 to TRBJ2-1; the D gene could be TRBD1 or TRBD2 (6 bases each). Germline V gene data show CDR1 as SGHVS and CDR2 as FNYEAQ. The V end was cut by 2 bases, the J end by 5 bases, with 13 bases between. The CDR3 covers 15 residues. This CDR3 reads CASSLLGGRHNEQFF. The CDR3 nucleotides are TGTGCCAGCAGCTTATTAGGGGGGCGGCACAATGAGCAGTTCTTC.

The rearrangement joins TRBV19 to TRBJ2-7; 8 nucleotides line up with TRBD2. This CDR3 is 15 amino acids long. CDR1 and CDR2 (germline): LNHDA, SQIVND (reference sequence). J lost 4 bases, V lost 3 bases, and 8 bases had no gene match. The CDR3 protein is CASSMRSGSVYEQYF. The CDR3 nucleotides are TGTGCCAGTAGTATGAGAAGCGGGAGTGTATACGAGCAGTACTTC.

The CDR3 protein is CSVVASYGYTF. The CDR3 DNA is TGCAGCGTTGTTGCCAGCTATGGCTACACCTTC. The chain uses TRBV29-1 and TRBJ1-2, with unresolved D. The CDR3 has 11 amino acids. The V gene's germline CDR1 is SQVTM and CDR2 ANQGSEA. V lost 4 bases, J lost 4 bases, and 7 bases lay in between.

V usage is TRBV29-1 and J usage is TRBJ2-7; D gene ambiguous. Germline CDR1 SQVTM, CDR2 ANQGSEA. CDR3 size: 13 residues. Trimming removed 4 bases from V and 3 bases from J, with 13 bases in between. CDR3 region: CSVVADTGYEQYF. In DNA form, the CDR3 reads TGCAGCGTTGTGGCAGACACCGGCTACGAGCAGTACTTC.

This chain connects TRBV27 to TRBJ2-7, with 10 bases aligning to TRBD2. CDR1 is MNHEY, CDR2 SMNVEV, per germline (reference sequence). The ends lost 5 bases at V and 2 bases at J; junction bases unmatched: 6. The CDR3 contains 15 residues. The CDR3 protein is CASSKLAGVPYEQYF. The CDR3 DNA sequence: TGTGCCAGCAGTAAGCTAGCGGGAGTTCCCTACGAGCAGTACTTC.

Here the CDR3 DNA reads TGTGCCAGTAGTTTACTAGCGGCCTCGGGGAATGAGCAGTTCTTC. This codes for CASSLLAASGNEQFF. The chain is built from TRBV19 and TRBJ2-1, with TRBD2 matching over 8 bases. V lost 5 bases and J lost 7; bases outside the gene matches: 10. The CDR3 runs to 15 residues. Per germline, CDR1 LNHDA and CDR2 SQIVND (reference sequence). The full variable domain, with the rest looked up from reference TRBV19 and TRBJ2-1, is DGGITQSPKYLFRKEGQNVTLSCEQNLNHDAMYWYRQDPGQGLRLIYYSQIVNDFQKGDIAEGYSVSREKKESFPLTVTSAQKNPTAFYLCASSLLAASGNEQFFGPGTRLTVL.

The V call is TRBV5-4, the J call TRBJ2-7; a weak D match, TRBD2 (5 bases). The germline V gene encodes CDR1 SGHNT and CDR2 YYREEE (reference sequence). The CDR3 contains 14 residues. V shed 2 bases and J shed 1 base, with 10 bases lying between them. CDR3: CASSFGGPSYEQYF. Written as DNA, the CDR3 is TGTGCCAGCAGCTTCGGCGGGCCTTCCTACGAGCAGTACTTC.

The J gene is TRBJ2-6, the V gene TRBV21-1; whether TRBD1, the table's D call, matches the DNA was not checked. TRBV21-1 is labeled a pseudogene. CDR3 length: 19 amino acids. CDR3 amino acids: CASSKGNRDQSSGANVLTF. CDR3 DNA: TGTGCCAGCAGCAAGGGGAACAGGGATCAAAGCTCTGGGGCCAACGTCCTGACTTTC.

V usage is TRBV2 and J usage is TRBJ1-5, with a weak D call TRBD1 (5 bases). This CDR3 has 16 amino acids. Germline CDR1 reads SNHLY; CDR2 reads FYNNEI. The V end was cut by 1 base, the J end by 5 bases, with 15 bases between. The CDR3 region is CASSEGREIEYQPQHF. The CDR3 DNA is TGTGCCAGCAGTGAAGGCAGGGAGATCGAGTATCAGCCCCAGCATTTT.

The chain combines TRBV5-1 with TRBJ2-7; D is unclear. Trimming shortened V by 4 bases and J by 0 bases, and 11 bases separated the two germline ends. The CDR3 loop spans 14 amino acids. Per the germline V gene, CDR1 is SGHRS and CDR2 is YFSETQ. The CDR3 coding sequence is TGCGCCAGCAGCCCCTCCCGGCCCTCCTACGAGCAGTACTTC. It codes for CASSPSRPSYEQYF.